Listed below are T cell receptor beta chains from one sample, sequenced in a study of blood T cell repertoires in COVID-19. Using immunoSEQ multiplex PCR, the repertoire was profiled, and TCRdb retains in-frame clones only, with some absent. The sample shows about 78,000 clones, 86% of them seen only once. The sample comprised peripheral blood. These receptors originate from a man aged 50-59 years with active or convalescent COVID-19. The CDR3 runs from the conserved cysteine through the conserved F or W. A D gene is named only where the DNA matches it firmly. Only part of the rows carry a size: once, few, many, or a class if the clone is expanded.

V,size,D,J,CDR3,DNA
TRBV7-2,few,TRBD1,TRBJ2-7,CASSPTRTGGYEQYF,TGTGCCAGCAGCCCTACGAGGACAGGGGGCTACGAGCAGTACTTC
TRBV6-2/TRBV6-3,few,-,TRBJ1-1,CASSYSIWANTEAFF,TGTGCCAGCAGTTACTCGATTTGGGCGAACACTGAAGCTTTCTTT
TRBV18,-,-,TRBJ1-1,CASSPPGLREATEAFF,TGTGCCAGCTCACCTCCGGGACTAAGGGAGGCCACTGAAGCTTTCTTT
TRBV19,-,-,TRBJ2-5,CATRQGGNQETQYF,TGTGCCACCAGACAGGGAGGCAATCAAGAGACCCAGTACTTC
TRBV6-6,few,-,TRBJ1-2,CASSLSGDPLAYGYTF,TGTGCCAGCAGTCTCTCGGGGGACCCTCTAGCCTATGGCTACACCTTC
TRBV6-2/TRBV6-3,-,TRBD2,TRBJ2-3,CASSWTSGGPSTDTQYF,TGTGCCAGCAGTTGGACTAGCGGGGGTCCTAGCACAGATACGCAGTATTTT
TRBV5-6,-,TRBD2,TRBJ2-3,CASSLAGGPNTQYF,TGTGCCAGCAGCTTGGCGGGGGGGCCGAATACGCAGTATTTT
TRBV5-1,-,-,TRBJ2-3,CASSLGTEGDTQYF,TGCGCCAGCAGCTTGGGGACGGAGGGGGATACGCAGTATTTT
TRBV19,-,-,TRBJ2-2,CASSIPWWRENTGELFF,TGTGCCAGTAGTATTCCGTGGTGGCGGGAAAACACCGGGGAGCTGTTTTTT
TRBV19,-,-,TRBJ2-2,CASSKGGTGELFF,TGTGCCAGTAGTAAGGGAGGCACCGGGGAGCTGTTTTTT
TRBV5-1,-,TRBD2,TRBJ2-3,CASSAGLATDTQYF,TGCGCCAGCAGCGCGGGACTAGCCACAGATACGCAGTATTTT
TRBV6-5,-,-,TRBJ1-6,CAAAGNDSPLHF,TGTGCCGCGGCAGGGAACGATTCACCCCTCCACTTT
TRBV27,once,-,TRBJ1-5,CASRKASQPQHF,TGTGCCAGCAGGAAAGCTAGTCAGCCCCAGCATTTT
TRBV13,-,-,TRBJ2-7,CASSPRQVGLSYEQYF,TGTGCCAGCAGCCCCCGACAGGTAGGCCTCTCCTACGAGCAGTACTTC
TRBV9,-,TRBD2,TRBJ2-7,CASSVGPAGGLDYEQYF,TGTGCCAGCAGCGTAGGTCCAGCGGGGGGGCTCGACTACGAGCAGTACTTC
TRBV6-5,-,-,TRBJ1-1,CASTQSGNTEAFF,TGTGCCAGCACCCAATCGGGGAACACTGAAGCTTTCTTT
TRBV24-1,-,-,TRBJ1-3,CATSDGQGRNTIYF,TGTGCCACCAGTGACGGCCAGGGGCGAAACACCATATATTTT
TRBV18,-,-,TRBJ1-6,CASSPEGSSRGNSPLHF,TGTGCCAGCTCACCGGAAGGCAGTTCTCGGGGTAATTCACCCCTCCACTTT
TRBV6-4,-,-,TRBJ1-3,CASSERARVTGNTIYF,TGTGCCAGCAGTGAAAGGGCCAGGGTGACTGGAAACACCATATATTTT
TRBV28,-,-,TRBJ1-2,CASGDLGRNYGYTF,TGTGCCAGCGGTGACTTGGGGCGCAACTATGGCTACACCTTC
TRBV2,few,TRBD1,TRBJ1-1,CASSELGTGQNTEAFF,TGTGCCAGCAGTGAGCTCGGGACAGGGCAGAACACTGAAGCTTTCTTT
TRBV6-4,once,-,TRBJ1-2,CASSEQLSTGLSNYGYTF,TGTGCCAGCAGTGAACAACTTTCTACAGGGCTTTCTAACTATGGCTACACCTTC
TRBV28,-,-,TRBJ2-5,CASSSQGTEGDTQYF,TGTGCCAGCAGTTCCCAAGGGACCGAGGGGGATACCCAGTACTTC
TRBV4-2,once,TRBD2,TRBJ2-5,CASSQDLRASGRETQYF,TGTGCCAGCAGCCAAGATTTGCGGGCTAGCGGAAGGGAGACCCAGTACTTC
TRBV5-1,once,TRBD1,TRBJ2-7,CASSSDPGQVHEQYF,TGCGCCAGCAGCTCAGATCCGGGACAGGTCCACGAGCAGTACTTC
TRBV25-1,once,TRBD1,TRBJ1-5,CASSAGTGGFNSNQPQHF,TGTGCCAGCAGTGCCGGGACAGGGGGCTTCAATAGCAATCAGCCCCAGCATTTT
TRBV5-4,-,TRBD2,TRBJ2-1,CASSLSLVGGANEQFF,TGTGCCAGCAGCTTGAGTTTAGTCGGGGGGGCGAATGAGCAGTTCTTC
TRBV19,-,TRBD1,TRBJ1-5,CASRQGINQPQHF,TGTGCCAGTAGACAGGGGATCAATCAGCCCCAGCATTTT
TRBV5-4,-,-,TRBJ2-5,CASSLGEERGETQYF,TGTGCCAGCAGCCTGGGCGAGGAACGAGGGGAGACCCAGTACTTC
TRBV28,-,-,TRBJ1-1,CASLPIDRSNTEAFF,TGTGCCAGCCTCCCTATTGACAGGTCGAACACTGAAGCTTTCTTT
TRBV10-2,-,-,TRBJ1-6,CASSEWFIQENSPLHF,TGCGCCAGCAGTGAGTGGTTTATACAGGAGAATTCACCCCTCCACTTT
TRBV4-1,-,TRBD2,TRBJ2-4,CASSPSPGLAIAKNIQYF,TGCGCCAGCAGCCCCAGCCCGGGACTAGCTATAGCCAAAAACATTCAGTACTTC
TRBV5-4,-,TRBD1,TRBJ2-1,CASSSGTGDYNEQFF,TGTGCCAGCAGCTCAGGGACAGGGGATTACAATGAGCAGTTCTTC
TRBV10-2,-,-,TRBJ2-1,CASSEQGGNEQFF,TGCGCCAGCAGTGAACAGGGCGGGAATGAGCAGTTCTTC
TRBV2,-,TRBD1,TRBJ2-7,CASSTRDSKEWAYEQYF,TGTGCCAGCAGTACCCGGGACAGTAAGGAGTGGGCCTACGAGCAGTACTTC
TRBV15,-,-,TRBJ2-2,CATSPAAIPGELFF,TGTGCCACCAGCCCAGCGGCAATTCCCGGGGAGCTGTTTTTT
TRBV19,-,-,TRBJ2-6,CASSPSRGSGANVLTF,TGTGCCAGTAGTCCTTCTCGGGGCTCTGGGGCCAACGTCCTGACTTTC
TRBV7-2,once,TRBD1,TRBJ2-7,CASSTRQGLKEQYF,TGTGCCAGCAGCACGAGACAGGGGTTGAAAGAGCAGTACTTC
TRBV24-1,once,TRBD2,TRBJ2-3,CATSDAGTSATDTQYF,TGTGCCACCAGTGACGCCGGGACTAGCGCCACAGATACGCAGTATTTT
TRBV5-8,once,-,TRBJ1-1,CASSLRGITEAFF,TGTGCCAGCAGCTTAAGGGGAATCACTGAAGCTTTCTTT